This T cell receptor beta chain was recorded in a study of T cells in narcolepsy. For the study at large: Patients with NT1 or NT2 and healthy control donors were enrolled.

General study results and limits: No autoreactive T cell clone sequences appeared in some memory CD4+ repertoires. Autoreactive HCRT-specific and TRIB2-specific clonotypes were marked in same-patient CSF-versus-blood CD4+ comparisons. Reportedly, autoreactive clonotypes were serially detected in patients' blood but not controls'.

As regards this clone: The antigen is undetermined.

This table comes from immunoSEQ multiplex PCR, and its TCRdb copy is limited to in-frame clones, with some not included. The data contain under 35,000 clones, under 90% of them seen just once; the ten biggest clones take up more than 0.95%. With V trimmed by 6 bases and J by 2 bases, 0 bases remained unmatched. The CDR3 totals 13 residues. Germline loops: CDR1 MNHNS, CDR2 SASEGT. This receptor was taken from a human donor with narcolepsy. Sequences were obtained from CD45RA- memory CD4+ T cells from PBMCs. This chain joins TRBV6-1 and TRBJ2-7; 11 nucleotides line up with TRBD2. The CDR3 bases are TGTGCCAGCAGGACTAGCGGGACCTACGAGCAGTACTTC. This sequence encodes CASRTSGTYEQYF.